One sample yielded the 2 T cell receptor beta chains listed below, sequenced in a study of identifying expanded T cells in peripheral blood. Sequencing used immunoSEQ multiplex PCR; TCRdb keeps in-frame clones, though not all of them. The repertoire includes approximately 130,000 clones, about four fifths of them detected once, and 3.3% sits in the top ten. Material for sequencing was blood. The receptor source for this set is a person between 18 and 70 years old in good health.

This chain uses TRBV29-1 with TRBJ2-5; D not resolved. The CDR3 spans 12 residues. Between the trimmed V and J ends, which lost 6 bases and 3 bases, there was a span of 11 bases. The germline gives CDR1 SQVTM, CDR2 ANQGSEA. This CDR3 is CSVGPGEETQYF. CDR3 nucleotides: TGCAGCGTGGGTCCCGGCGAAGAGACCCAGTACTTC.

The chain uses TRBV6-5 and TRBJ1-2; a possible D gene is TRBD1 (6 bases). V was pared by 4 bases and J by 8 bases, with 20 bases between. This CDR3 has 15 amino acids. Germline CDR1 and CDR2: MNHEY and SVGAGI. CDR3 protein: CASSSRGGPPIGYTF. The CDR3 DNA reads TGTGCCAGCAGTTCACGGGGGGGCCCCCCTATCGGCTACACCTTC.